This TCR beta chain was recovered during a study of human T cells and chemical hapten exposure. This clonotype showed up just a few times. Sample time point: pre-sensitization, week 0. Documented treatment: therapeutic diphenylcyclopropenone sensitization with weekly scalp DPC. This CDR3 has 13 residues. Germline CDR1 is SNHLY and CDR2 is FYNNEI. J was trimmed by 8 bases and V by 8 bases; bases with no gene match: 8. TCRdb independently ran MiXCR on the RACE reads; one entry per CDR3 protein. The table lists a few hundred thousand distinct CDR3 sequences, over 7.5% of them singletons. This sequence joins TRBV2 and TRBJ1-4; 7 bases are a match to TRBD1. Sample: whole blood, taken in connection with sensitization to the hapten diphenylcyclopropenone (DPC). The receptor was derived from a man aged 18 to 29 with alopecia areata. Some clones in this sample may be carry-over from other donors' samples. CDR3 in DNA: TGTGCCAGCCAGGGGGTTCGAGGAGAAAAACTGTTTTTT. This gives the protein CASQGVRGEKLFF.